Listed below are T cell receptor beta chains from one sample, sequenced in a study of cytomegalovirus exposure and HLA in healthy donors. Profiling relied on immunoSEQ multiplex PCR, and the TCRdb table lists in-frame clones only, not all of them. The repertoire holds some 200,000 clones, with about 70% as singletons. Specimen: PBMCs. The receptor source for this set is a woman aged 25 to 39 in good health and CMV-seronegative. Each CDR3 is given with its conserved first and last residue. The D gene is left open where the match is weak. Part of the rows lack a size; the others show once, few, many or a class for expanded clones.

J gene,D gene,V gene,clone size,CDR3 DNA,CDR3 protein
TRBJ1-2,TRBD1,TRBV5-6,few,TGTGCCAGCAGCTCTGGACAGGGGGGTACCTACACCTTC,CASSSGQGGTYTF
TRBJ2-7,.,TRBV7-9,.,TGTTCCAGCAGCCCACACCCGGGACTTGCCTACGAGCAGTACTTC,CSSSPHPGLAYEQYF
TRBJ2-4,TRBD1,TRBV4-2,once,TGTGCCAGCAGCCAAGGGGACAGGGGCTTAGCCAAAAACATTCAGTACTTC,CASSQGDRGLAKNIQYF
TRBJ2-7,TRBD1,TRBV2,.,TGTGCCAGCAGGGGGGACAGGGGCGAGCAGTACTTC,CASRGDRGEQYF
TRBJ1-1,.,TRBV4-3,few,TGCGCCAGCCGAAGAACAGATTTGAACACTGAAGCTTTCTTT,CASRRTDLNTEAFF
TRBJ2-3,TRBD2,TRBV28,.,TGTGCCAGCAGCACCTCTAGCGGGGGATACACAGATACGCAGTATTTT,CASSTSSGGYTDTQYF
TRBJ2-3,.,TRBV4-2,.,TGTGCCAGCAGCCAAGACGGGGATAGCACGGCAGATACGCAGTATTTT,CASSQDGDSTADTQYF
TRBJ1-6,TRBD1,TRBV7-9,few,TGTGCCAGCACCCAGGCAGGGGGTCATACACCCCTCCACTTT,CASTQAGGHTPLHF
TRBJ1-4,.,TRBV7-2,.,TGTGCCAGCAGCTTAGGGCAGGGGATTGAAAAACTGTTTTTT,CASSLGQGIEKLFF
TRBJ1-1,TRBD1,TRBV2,.,TGTGCCAGCAGTGAAGGACAGGGTGGGTGGACTGAAGCTTTCTTT,CASSEGQGGWTEAFF
TRBJ2-5,TRBD1,TRBV28,.,TGTGCCAGCAGTCTCCCCGTAAGGGGGACAGCCCAAGAGACCCAGTACTTC,CASSLPVRGTAQETQYF
TRBJ2-7,TRBD1,TRBV7-3,.,TGTGCCAGCAGCTTAGAGGGCAGGGGGCCTTACGAGCAGTACTTC,CASSLEGRGPYEQYF
TRBJ1-3,.,TRBV5-6,.,TGTGCCAGCAGTGGGGAGTTTTCTGGAAACACCATATATTTT,CASSGEFSGNTIYF
TRBJ2-2,TRBD2,TRBV5-1,.,TGCGCCAGCAGCTTGGGACTAGCGGGAGGAGCGACCGGGGAGCTGTTTTTT,CASSLGLAGGATGELFF
TRBJ2-2,TRBD2,TRBV4-2,.,TGTGCCAGCAGCCAGGCCCTGGGCGGGAGTGCCACCGGGGAGCTGTTTTTT,CASSQALGGSATGELFF
TRBJ1-1,TRBD1,TRBV11-2,.,TGTGCCAGCAGCTTATTCGGTGGGACAGGGGTGAACACTGAAGCTTTCTTT,CASSLFGGTGVNTEAFF
TRBJ2-7,.,TRBV6-5,.,TGTGCCAGCAGTTACTCGAGCCGAAGAGGGGGCGAGCAGTACTTC,CASSYSSRRGGEQYF
TRBJ2-5,.,TRBV7-2,few,TGTGCCAGCAGCTCCGACAGGATCCAAGAGACCCAGTACTTC,CASSSDRIQETQYF
TRBJ2-7,TRBD1,TRBV2,.,TGTGCCAGCAACCACCCAGGGGGCAGATACGAGCAGTACTTC,CASNHPGGRYEQYF
TRBJ1-1,.,TRBV19,.,TGTGCCAGTAGTATGTGGGCGGGGGTGGACACTGAAGCTTTCTTT,CASSMWAGVDTEAFF
TRBJ2-5,TRBD1,TRBV4-1,.,TGCGCCAGCAGCTGGACAGGGGTGAGAGAGACCCAGTACTTC,CASSWTGVRETQYF
TRBJ1-5,TRBD1,TRBV6-4,.,TGTGCCAGCAGTGCGGGACAGGGAAGGTGGCAGCCCCAGCATTTT,CASSAGQGRWQPQHF
TRBJ2-1,.,TRBV19,.,TGTGCAATAGCCCAGGAGGGTGAGCAGTTCTTC,CAIAQEGEQFF
TRBJ1-2,.,TRBV7-9,few,TGTGCCAGCAGCCCCGGGGGGGGGTCCGGGCTATATGGCTACACCTTC,CASSPGGGSGLYGYTF